A single sample is the source of the 17 T cell receptor beta chains below, sequenced in a study of cytomegalovirus exposure and HLA in healthy donors. Data came from immunoSEQ multiplex PCR; TCRdb stores just in-frame clones and leaves some out. This table has over 200,000 clones, around 90% appearing once. Sequenced input: PBMCs. Source of these receptors: a woman younger than 30 in good health and CMV-seronegative.

The genes are TRBV7-9 and TRBJ2-1; TRBD1 aligns across 8 bases. CDR1 SEHNR and CDR2 FQNEAQ come from the germline V gene (reference sequence). The CDR3 length is 16 residues. Trimming at V came to 1 base and at J to 8 bases, leaving 10 bases not matched to a gene. This chain's CDR3 is CASSLDLGQGAHEQFF. CDR3 coding DNA: TGTGCCAGCAGCTTAGACTTGGGGCAGGGGGCCCATGAGCAGTTCTTC.

V gene TRBV28 combines with J gene TRBJ2-1; D is perhaps TRBD2 (5 bases). In germline, CDR1 is MDHEN, CDR2 SYDVKM. The CDR3 covers 14 residues. Trimming took off 7 bases at V and 5 bases at J, with 15 bases between the two ends. CDR3 region: CASTVDWANNEQFF. CDR3 DNA: TGTGCCAGCACCGTGGACTGGGCGAACAATGAGCAGTTCTTC.

This chain connects TRBV28 to TRBJ1-5, with D possibly matching TRBD1 (5 bases). Trimming shortened V by 4 bases and J by 1 base, and 20 bases separated the two germline ends. Germline V gives CDR1 MDHEN, CDR2 SYDVKM. The CDR3 sequence is 18 residues long. The CDR3 nucleotides are TGTGCCAGCAGTTCCCCACCTCCAGGGTGGTCGAGCAATCAGCCCCAGCATTTT. It encodes CASSSPPPGWSSNQPQHF.

The chain joins TRBV4-3 to TRBJ2-7, with 15 bases fitting TRBD2. The CDR3 is 14 residues long. Per germline, CDR1 LGHNA and CDR2 YSLEER. V lost 7 bases to trimming and J lost 6 bases; unmatched junction nucleotides: 4. The CDR3 DNA reads as TGCGCCAGCACCCCGGGACTAGCGGGAGGCGAGCAGTACTTC. Protein sequence: CASTPGLAGGEQYF.

The J gene is TRBJ2-1, the V gene TRBV19, with 7 nucleotides matching TRBD1. The CDR3 sequence is 14 residues long. The germline CDR1 and CDR2 sequences are LNHDA and SQIVND (reference sequence). In DNA form, the CDR3 reads TGTGGTCCAACCCGGGACAGCCATCTTAATGAGCAGTTCTTC. Translation gives CGPTRDSHLNEQFF.

The chain is built from TRBV27 and TRBJ1-1; weak D call: TRBD1 (6 bases). CDR1 and CDR2 (germline): MNHEY, SMNVEV (reference sequence). V lost 5 bases and J 4 bases, leaving 11 bases between the germline ends. This CDR3 spans 13 amino acids. Here the CDR3 reads CASSLQGSTEAFF. The CDR3 DNA reads as TGTGCCAGCAGTCTGCAGGGGTCCACTGAAGCTTTCTTT.

The rearrangement links TRBV30 to TRBJ2-1; 9 positions agree with TRBD1. Trimming at V came to 0 bases and at J to 7 bases, leaving 7 bases not matched to a gene. The CDR3 extends over 15 amino acids. From germline, CDR1 is GTSNPN and CDR2 SVGIG (reference sequence). In DNA form, the CDR3 reads TGTGCCTGGAGTGTGGGGACAGGGAGCCATAATGAGCAGTTCTTC. Translated, it gives CAWSVGTGSHNEQFF. The full variable domain, its missing parts supplied by reference TRBV30 and TRBJ2-1, is SQTIHQWPATLVQPVGSPLSLECTVEGTSNPNLYWYRQAAGRGLQLLFYSVGIGQISSEVPQNLSASRPQDRQFILSSKKLLLSDSGFYLCAWSVGTGSHNEQFFGPGTRLTVL.

This clone has just one count. V and J are TRBV2 and TRBJ1-2; TRBD1 agrees at 8 bases. V shed 5 bases, J shed 1 base, and the junction held 9 bases outside the gene matches. The CDR3 totals 16 residues. Germline values: CDR1 SNHLY, CDR2 FYNNEI. CDR3 sequence reads: CASSQTGVGVNYGYTF. CDR3 nucleotides: TGTGCCAGCAGTCAGACAGGGGTGGGGGTTAACTATGGCTACACCTTC.

The gene calls are TRBV4-1 and TRBJ2-2; 12 bases match TRBD2. CDR1 and CDR2 (germline): MGHRA, YSYEKL. CDR3 length equals 21 residues. Trimming cost V 3 bases and J 6 bases; bases outside gene matches: 20. The CDR3 sequence is CASSHTRSTLRLAGESGELFF. The CDR3, as DNA: TGCGCCAGCAGCCACACAAGATCGACCTTAAGACTAGCGGGAGAGTCCGGGGAGCTGTTTTTT.

The rearrangement joins TRBV27 to TRBJ2-1, with TRBD1 as a possible D gene (5 bases). V lost 4 bases, J lost 8 bases, and 24 bases lay in between. This CDR3 has 17 amino acids. Germline V gene lookup returns CDR1 MNHEY and CDR2 SMNVEV (reference sequence). CDR3 sequence: CASSSTRQFIGVHEQFF. CDR3 in DNA: TGTGCCAGCAGTTCAACCAGACAGTTTATAGGAGTCCATGAGCAGTTCTTC.

This chain connects TRBV7-8 to TRBJ2-5; D not certain. CDR3 length: 14 amino acids. CDR1 SGHVS and CDR2 FQNEAQ come from the germline V gene. V shed 5 bases and J shed 0 bases, with 10 bases lying between them. The CDR3 DNA follows: TGTGCCAGCAGCCGTACCCAGTACCAAGAGACCCAGTACTTC. Residues: CASSRTQYQETQYF.

This sequence joins TRBV27 and TRBJ2-2; TRBD2 is a possible D gene (5 bases). Between the trimmed V and J ends, which lost 0 bases and 0 bases, there was a span of 8 bases. This CDR3 has 16 residues. The germline gives CDR1 MNHEY, CDR2 SMNVEV (reference sequence). CDR3 sequence: CASSLSGGANTGELFF. CDR3 DNA sequence: TGTGCCAGCAGTTTATCAGGAGGAGCGAACACCGGGGAGCTGTTTTTT.

The count of this clone is one. The genes are TRBV5-1 and TRBJ2-5, with D tentatively TRBD1 (6 bases). CDR1 SGHRS and CDR2 YFSETQ come from the germline V gene. This CDR3 region has 17 residues. V was pared by 2 bases and J by 5 bases, with 22 bases between. The DNA of the CDR3 is TGCGCCAGCAGCTTAATGTCCACAGGGAATGCAGGCGAGACCCAGTACTTC. Its translation: CASSLMSTGNAGETQYF.

This chain uses TRBV30 with TRBJ1-5; D might be TRBD1 (5 bases). Germline V gene lookup returns CDR1 GTSNPN and CDR2 SVGIG (reference sequence). Trimming pared 0 bases from V and 7 bases from J, leaving 16 bases between. This CDR3 has 15 amino acids. In DNA form, the CDR3 reads TGTGCCTGGAGTGTAGGGACTCACTCAAAGCAGCCCCAGCATTTT. Encoded protein: CAWSVGTHSKQPQHF.

The CDR3 sequence is CASSSGVAGGYSYEQYF. CDR3 coding DNA: TGCGCCAGCAGCTCCGGGGTAGCGGGAGGCTACTCCTACGAGCAGTACTTC. The chain recombines TRBV5-1 with TRBJ2-7; 10 bases line up with TRBD2. V dropped 3 bases and J dropped 0; count of bases not matched to a gene: 9. CDR1 and CDR2 from the germline V gene are SGHRS and YFSETQ. The CDR3 contains 17 residues.

The V call is TRBV18, the J call TRBJ1-2; 7 nucleotides align to TRBD1. Trimming at V came to 2 bases and at J to 6 bases, leaving 3 bases not matched to a gene. This CDR3 region has 13 residues. Germline CDR1 KGHSH, CDR2 LQKENI. The CDR3 sequence: CASSPTGTDGYTF. CDR3 nucleotides: TGTGCCAGCTCACCAACCGGGACAGATGGCTACACCTTC.

This chain connects TRBV18 to TRBJ2-1; 10 bases fit TRBD2. There are 15 residues in the CDR3. V dropped 6 bases and J dropped 7; count of bases not matched to a gene: 9. The germline gives CDR1 KGHSH, CDR2 LQKENI. CDR3 protein: CASSVGLAGVNEQFF. In DNA form, the CDR3 reads TGTGCCAGCTCTGTCGGCCTAGCGGGAGTGAATGAGCAGTTCTTC.